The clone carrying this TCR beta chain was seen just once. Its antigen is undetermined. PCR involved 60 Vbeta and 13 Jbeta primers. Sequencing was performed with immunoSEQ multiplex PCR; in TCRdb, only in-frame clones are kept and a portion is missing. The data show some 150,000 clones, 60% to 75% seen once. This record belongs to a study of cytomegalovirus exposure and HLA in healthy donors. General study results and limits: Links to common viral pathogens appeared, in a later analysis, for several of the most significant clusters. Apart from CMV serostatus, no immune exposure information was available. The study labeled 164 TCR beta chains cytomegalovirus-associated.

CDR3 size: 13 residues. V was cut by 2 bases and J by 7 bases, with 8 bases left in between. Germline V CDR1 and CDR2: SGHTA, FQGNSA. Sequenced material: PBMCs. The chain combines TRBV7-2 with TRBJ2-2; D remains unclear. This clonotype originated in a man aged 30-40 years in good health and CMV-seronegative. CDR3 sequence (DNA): TGTGCCAGCAGCTTATCCTCTTTCGGGGAGCTGTTTTTT. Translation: CASSLSSFGELFF.